Listed here are 27 T cell receptor beta chains from one sample, sequenced in a study of shared T cell receptors in the human thymus. TCRdb's table, derived via immunoSEQ multiplex PCR, lists solely in-frame clones and lacks some. In the table there are hundreds of thousands of clones, approximately 83% of which are singletons. The same sample was also used in a study of human thymus T cells.

Input material: thymocytes. Every receptor here comes from a girl under three years old with a congenital heart defect.

The chain couples TRBV5-1 to TRBJ2-1, with a tentative D call TRBD1 (6 bases). There are 11 residues in the CDR3. Germline V CDR1 and CDR2: SGHRS, YFSETQ. Trimming stripped 9 bases from V and 7 bases from J, with 11 bases between. The CDR3 region has the DNA TGCGCCACCACGCAGGGGAATGAGCAGTTCTTC. The encoded protein is CATTQGNEQFF.

The chain links TRBV4-2 to TRBJ2-5, with 12 positions matching TRBD1. J was trimmed by 11 bases and V by 0 bases; bases with no gene match: 13. CDR3 length: 17 amino acids. CDR1 is LGHNA, CDR2 YNFKEQ, per germline. The CDR3 nucleotides read TGTGCCAGCAGCCAAGATTCCGCGGGACAGGGGGCACTTGAGCAGTACTTC. It yields the protein CASSQDSAGQGALEQYF.

The chain couples TRBV4-3 to TRBJ1-6, with TRBD1 identical over 8 bases. The CDR3 is 21 amino acids. V shed 0 bases, J shed 7 bases, and the junction held 20 bases outside the gene matches. Looked up from germline, CDR1 is LGHNA and CDR2 is YSLEER. The DNA of the CDR3 is TGCGCCAGCAGCCAAGATTTCGATCAAATTACATGGACAGGGCTGAATTCACCCCTCCACTTT. Its protein is CASSQDFDQITWTGLNSPLHF.

This chain links TRBV6-5 with TRBJ1-6; D gene uncertain. Germline V CDR1 and CDR2: MNHEY, SVGAGI. The V end lost 3 bases, the J end lost 10 bases, and 13 bases lay between the germline ends. The CDR3 spans 14 residues. The CDR3 region is CASSYSGKRSPLHF. The DNA for the CDR3 is TGTGCCAGCAGTTATTCGGGGAAAAGATCACCCCTCCACTTT.

The V and J genes are TRBV6-1 and TRBJ1-2, with TRBD1 matching 10 bases. Per the germline V gene, CDR1 is MNHNS and CDR2 is SASEGT. There are 16 residues in the CDR3. V lost 5 bases, J lost 7 bases, and 13 bases stayed unmatched. CDR3 sequence reads: CASSKDRGRDLGGYTF. In DNA form, the CDR3 reads TGTGCCAGCAGTAAAGACAGGGGGCGCGATTTGGGTGGCTACACCTTC.

The chain couples TRBV19 to TRBJ1-5; tentatively, D is TRBD1 (6 bases). There are 18 residues in the CDR3. V gave up 5 bases and J gave up 4 bases, with 24 bases separating them. The V gene's germline CDR1 is LNHDA and CDR2 SQIVND (reference sequence). The CDR3 protein is CASSFPILGQTRNQPQHF. For the CDR3, the DNA is TGTGCCAGTAGTTTCCCCATCCTCGGACAGACTCGGAATCAGCCCCAGCATTTT. Full variable domain (outside the CDR3, taken from reference TRBV19 and TRBJ1-5): DGGITQSPKYLFRKEGQNVTLSCEQNLNHDAMYWYRQDPGQGLRLIYYSQIVNDFQKGDIAEGYSVSREKKESFPLTVTSAQKNPTAFYLCASSFPILGQTRNQPQHFGDGTRLSIL.

The V gene is TRBV13, the J gene TRBJ2-7; TRBD1 matches 10 bases. V lost 5 bases to trimming and J lost 5 bases; unmatched junction nucleotides: 12. CDR3 length: 16 residues. Germline V gene data show CDR1 as PRHDT and CDR2 as FYEKMQ (reference sequence). The CDR3 loop is CASSPGGGQGSHEQYF. The DNA for the CDR3 is TGTGCCAGCAGCCCTGGCGGGGGACAGGGGTCTCACGAGCAGTACTTC. The complete variable domain, with remaining parts taken from reference TRBV13 and TRBJ2-7, reads AAGVIQSPRHLIKEKRETATLKCYPIPRHDTVYWYQQGPGQDPQFLISFYEKMQSDKGSIPDRFSAQQFSDYHSELNMSSLELGDSALYFCASSPGGGQGSHEQYFGPGTRLTVT.

The chain couples TRBV30 to TRBJ1-2; D is uncertain. Looked up from germline, CDR1 is GTSNPN and CDR2 is SVGIG (reference sequence). The CDR3 has 11 amino acids. V lost 8 bases and J 3 bases, leaving 10 bases between the germline ends. In DNA form, the CDR3 reads TGTGCCAGCGTCGTTTACTATGGCTACACCTTC. This translates into CASVVYYGYTF. Full variable domain (outside the CDR3, taken from reference TRBV30 and TRBJ1-2): SQTIHQWPATLVQPVGSPLSLECTVEGTSNPNLYWYRQAAGRGLQLLFYSVGIGQISSEVPQNLSASRPQDRQFILSSKKLLLSDSGFYLCASVVYYGYTFGSGTRLTVV.

The rearrangement joins TRBV6-5 to TRBJ1-5; 12 nucleotides line up with TRBD1. Germline trimming cut 8 bases from V and 9 bases from J; bases unmatched to any gene: 11. Germline loops: CDR1 MNHEY, CDR2 SVGAGI. This CDR3 has 15 amino acids. The CDR3 DNA sequence: TGTGCCAGCGGGACAGGGGGCGGATCTTCTCCGCCCCAGCATTTT. Protein sequence: CASGTGGGSSPPQHF.

The rearrangement joins TRBV28 to TRBJ1-5, with 7 bases fitting TRBD1. The length of the CDR3 is 19 residues. V was pared by 7 bases and J by 1 base, with 19 bases of the junction left unmatched. CDR1 is MDHEN, CDR2 SYDVKM, per germline. CDR3 bases: TGTGCCAGCACCCTACCAGCCTACAGGGGCAGGGGGAGCAATCAGCCCCAGCATTTT. Translating it yields CASTLPAYRGRGSNQPQHF.

This clone was counted a few times. J is TRBJ2-2 and V is TRBV5-5; 7 bases align to TRBD1. V gave up 6 bases and J gave up 4 bases; unmatched junction bases: 6. This CDR3 contains 14 residues. Per the germline V gene, CDR1 is SGHKS and CDR2 is YYEKEE (reference sequence). The DNA for the CDR3 is TGTGCCAGCACCAAGGGGGCGATCACCGGGGAGCTGTTTTTT. Translating gives CASTKGAITGELFF. Together with reference TRBV5-5 and TRBJ2-2, the CDR3 gives the full variable domain: DAGVTQSPTHLIKTRGQQVTLRCSPISGHKSVSWYQQVLGQGPQFIFQYYEKEERGRGNFPDRFSARQFPNYSSELNVNALLLGDSALYLCASTKGAITGELFFGEGSRLTVL.

The chain combines TRBV2 with TRBJ2-1; 7 bases align to TRBD1. The germline V gene has CDR1 SNHLY and CDR2 FYNNEI. The trim removed 3 bases at V and 8 bases at J, leaving 4 bases unmatched. The CDR3 has 13 residues. This CDR3 reads CASSERQGDEQFF. The CDR3 DNA is TGTGCCAGCAGTGAGCGACAGGGCGATGAGCAGTTCTTC.

The J gene is TRBJ1-4, the V gene TRBV6-6, with D perhaps matching TRBD1 (6 bases). With 5 bases removed from V and 7 bases from J, the gap between germline ends came to 11 bases. Germline V gene data show CDR1 as MNHNY and CDR2 as SVGAGI (reference sequence). The length of the CDR3 is 13 residues. The CDR3 reads CASSVRGGEKLFF. The DNA of the CDR3 is TGTGCCAGCAGTGTGAGGGGGGGTGAAAAACTGTTTTTT.

The chain is built from TRBV6-1 and TRBJ2-4; 7 nucleotides align to TRBD2. The CDR3 runs 18 residues. Germline CDR1 MNHNS, CDR2 SASEGT. Unmatched junction bases numbered 12, after V lost 4 bases and J lost 0 bases. The CDR3 loop reads CASSAGTTAFLAKNIQYF. CDR3 nucleotide sequence: TGTGCCAGCAGTGCCGGGACTACAGCTTTCCTAGCCAAAAACATTCAGTACTTC.

For the CDR3, the DNA is TGTGCCAGCAGCTTTTACCAGGAAAGACCCAGAGGGGGTGGCTACACCTTC. Encoded protein: CASSFYQERPRGGGYTF. The rearrangement joins TRBV7-9 to TRBJ1-2, with a weak D call TRBD1 (6 bases). V was trimmed by 3 bases and J by 7 bases, leaving 24 bases between them. Germline lookup yields CDR1 SEHNR and CDR2 FQNEAQ (reference sequence). CDR3 length equals 17 residues.

V usage is TRBV4-1 and J usage is TRBJ2-7; TRBD1 matches at 10 bases. The CDR3 contains 15 residues. The germline V gene encodes CDR1 MGHRA and CDR2 YSYEKL. After removal of 0 bases from V and 4 bases from J, the junction contained 3 bases not matched to a gene. The DNA for the CDR3 is TGCGCCAGCAGCCAAGAGCCGGGACAGGGGTACGAGCAGTACTTC. Translating gives CASSQEPGQGYEQYF.

The V and J genes are TRBV5-6 and TRBJ1-2; 7 bases map to TRBD1. This CDR3 has 18 amino acids. J was trimmed by 5 bases and V by 7 bases; bases with no gene match: 23. Germline CDR1 reads SGHDT; CDR2 reads YYEEEE. Written as DNA, the CDR3 is TGTGCCAGCGGGAAAATGCGGGACAGAAAAAAATTGGTGTATGGCTACACCTTC. It translates to CASGKMRDRKKLVYGYTF.

This clone was seen only once. This chain uses TRBV6-5 with TRBJ2-7; TRBD1 agrees at 8 bases. With V trimmed by 6 bases and J by 3 bases, 7 bases remained unmatched. Germline V CDR1 and CDR2: MNHEY, SVGAGI. This CDR3 is 14 amino acids long. Written as DNA, the CDR3 is TGTGCCAGCAGCTGCAGGGGGCCTTACTACGAGCAGTACTTC. This translates into CASSCRGPYYEQYF.

The table lists this clone with a count of one. The chain employs TRBV2 and TRBJ2-1; the match to TRBD1 covers 7 bases. Germline V gene sequence: CDR1 SNHLY, CDR2 FYNNEI. With V trimmed by 8 bases and J by 6 bases, 19 bases remained unmatched. The CDR3 length is 17 residues. This CDR3 reads CASGRVGRQGWINEQFF. CDR3 nucleotides: TGTGCCAGCGGACGGGTTGGAAGACAGGGTTGGATCAATGAGCAGTTCTTC.

A few counts support this clone. CDR3 sequence (DNA): TGTGCCAGCAGTTACATAGGGCGGGGGGTTAATGAGCAGTTCTTC. It yields the protein CASSYIGRGVNEQFF. The chain carries TRBV6-5 and TRBJ2-1; 8 positions agree with TRBD2. With V trimmed by 2 bases and J by 7 bases, 7 bases remained unmatched. Germline loops: CDR1 MNHEY, CDR2 SVGAGI. The CDR3 is 15 residues long.

A few counts support this clone. The chain links TRBV14 to TRBJ1-1; 9 positions match TRBD1. The CDR3 length is 16 residues. Looked up from germline, CDR1 is SGHDN and CDR2 is FVKESK. The junction had 13 bases not matched to a gene; V was cut back by 5 bases and J by 6 bases. The CDR3 sequence: CASSESGTGLLAEAFF. CDR3 nucleotide sequence: TGTGCCAGCAGCGAGTCCGGGACAGGGCTTCTCGCTGAAGCTTTCTTT.

This clone was seen a few times. This chain connects TRBV13 to TRBJ1-1; TRBD1 agrees at 7 bases. CDR1 is PRHDT, CDR2 FYEKMQ, per germline (reference sequence). V lost 3 bases to trimming and J lost 5 bases; unmatched junction nucleotides: 12. The CDR3 is 16 residues long. CDR3 loop: CASSLDRPSIFTEAFF. In nucleotides, the CDR3 is TGTGCCAGCAGCTTGGACAGGCCCTCCATCTTTACTGAAGCTTTCTTT.

J is TRBJ1-3 and V is TRBV7-9; D unclear. Trimming removed 5 bases from V and 10 bases from J, with 9 bases in between. This CDR3 is built from 11 residues. Germline lookup yields CDR1 SEHNR and CDR2 FQNEAQ (reference sequence). The CDR3 bases are TGTGCCAGCAGCCCCGGAGGGACCATATATTTT. It translates to CASSPGGTIYF.

The chain has TRBV21-1 and TRBJ2-7; the listed D gene, TRBD2, was not tested against the DNA. TRBV21-1 is reported as a pseudogene. This CDR3 has 19 amino acids. CDR3 residues: CAIGGTSVGLAGNRNEQYF. For the CDR3, the DNA is TGTGCCATCGGTGGTACGAGTGTGGGACTAGCGGGGAATCGGAACGAGCAGTACTTC.

Remarks on this clone: Compared with germline, one end of the junction differs, possibly owing to a read error. The chain combines TRBV14 with TRBJ1-5; no clear D. From germline, CDR1 is SGHDN and CDR2 FVKESK. There are 15 residues in the CDR3. CDR3 nucleotides: TGTGCCAGCAGTCAAGACGAGACGGCAGGTCAGCCCCAGCATTTT. Translating it yields CASSQDETAGQPQHF.

The chain employs TRBV20-1 and TRBJ1-1, with D possibly matching TRBD1 (5 bases). Germline CDR1 DFQATT, CDR2 SNEGSKA (reference sequence). V was trimmed by 3 bases and J by 5 bases, leaving 7 bases between them. The CDR3 consists of 11 residues. In DNA form, the CDR3 reads TGCAGTGCTAGGGAGGGGACTGAAGCTTTCTTT. Protein product: CSAREGTEAFF.

The CDR3 is CASRGRTGQNETEAFF. The CDR3 coding sequence is TGCGCCAGCAGAGGAAGGACAGGCCAAAACGAGACTGAAGCTTTCTTT. The chain recombines TRBV5-1 with TRBJ1-1; 7 nucleotides match TRBD1. V was clipped by 5 bases and J by 5 bases; unmatched bases: 15. Germline V gene sequence: CDR1 SGHRS, CDR2 YFSETQ. CDR3 length: 16 amino acids.